Listed below are T cell receptor beta chains from one sample, sequenced in a study of cytomegalovirus exposure and HLA in healthy donors. The data were produced by immunoSEQ multiplex PCR, yet TCRdb's version contains in-frame clones alone and is incomplete. The repertoire holds about 110,000 clones, with about three quarters as singletons. Sequencing was done on a sample of PBMCs. These receptors all stem from a woman between 50 and 59 years old in good health and CMV-seropositive. Both conserved end residues are part of each CDR3. Each record gives: J gene, D gene, V gene, clone size, CDR3 DNA, CDR3 protein. The D gene is left open where the match is weak. Rows may omit the clone size; those that give it use once, few, many or a size class.

TRBJ2-7	.	TRBV4-2	.	TGTGCCAGCAGCCAAGATATGGGCCGCTCTGGGGAGCAGTACTTC	CASSQDMGRSGEQYF
TRBJ2-7	.	TRBV10-3	few	TGTGCCACCCTCGACAGGGGACTAGCCGGCCTCTACGAGCAGTACTTC	CATLDRGLAGLYEQYF
TRBJ2-2	TRBD1	TRBV27	once	TGTGCCAGCAAGACAGGGGGCCTAAACACCGGGGAGCTGTTTTTT	CASKTGGLNTGELFF
TRBJ1-2	.	TRBV6-5	.	TGTGCCAGCAGTCCCACCAGGGGTAACTATGGCTACACCTTC	CASSPTRGNYGYTF
TRBJ1-2	.	TRBV7-8	.	TGTGCCAGCAGCCCCCGGACACTTAGAGATGGCTACACCTTC	CASSPRTLRDGYTF
TRBJ2-2	TRBD2	TRBV30	.	TGTGCCTGGAGTGTTAATCCTAGCGGGGGGCTCGGGGAGCTGTTTTTT	CAWSVNPSGGLGELFF
TRBJ2-7	.	TRBV7-7	once	TGTGCTAGCAGCGACGGACTACCGTACGAGCAGTACTTC	CASSDGLPYEQYF
TRBJ2-2	.	TRBV5-1	once	TGCGCCAGCAGTCCAGACACCGGGGAGCTGTTTTTT	CASSPDTGELFF
TRBJ1-5	.	TRBV5-1	.	TGCGCCAGCAGCCTCGGGGATGGCAATCAGCCCCAGCATTTT	CASSLGDGNQPQHF
TRBJ2-3	.	TRBV5-1	.	TGCGCCAGCTTGGCGGCGGGAAGAACAGATACGCAGTATTTT	CASLAAGRTDTQYF
TRBJ1-1	.	TRBV19	.	TGTGCCAGTATGGAGGACAGTATGACGACTTTCTTT	CASMEDSMTTFF
TRBJ2-7	TRBD2	TRBV13	.	TGTGCCAGCAGAGAAGCGGGGGGGCTTTACGAGCCGTACTTC	CASREAGGLYEPYF
TRBJ1-4	TRBD1	TRBV7-2	.	TGTGCCAGCAGAGGCAGGGGGGCCAATGAAAAACTGTTTTTT	CASRGRGANEKLFF
TRBJ1-5	TRBD1	TRBV10-1	.	TGCGCCACCTGTTTACCGGACAGGGGTTTTCAGCCCCAGCATTTT	CATCLPDRGFQPQHF
TRBJ1-3	.	TRBV6-6	few	TGTGCCAGCAGTGACGGGACACGCTCTGGAAACACCATATATTTT	CASSDGTRSGNTIYF
TRBJ2-7	.	TRBV28	.	TGTGCCAGCAGTATCTTTCCGGGCCGACAGATACTTGACTACGAGCAGTACTTC	CASSIFPGRQILDYEQYF
TRBJ1-1	.	TRBV6-5	.	TGTGCCAGCACTATCAGGGGGAACACTGAAGCTTTCTTT	CASTIRGNTEAFF
TRBJ2-1	.	TRBV6-1	.	TGTGCCAGCAGTGAAGGGGTGGCGGGGGCCCCCTGGGATGAGCAGTTCTTC	CASSEGVAGAPWDEQFF
TRBJ1-2	.	TRBV5-1	.	TGCGCCAGCAGCTTTCAGCAGGGGAAAGGAAACTATGGCTACACCTTC	CASSFQQGKGNYGYTF
TRBJ1-4	.	TRBV6-5	few	TGTGCCAGCAGTTACCGAGGCGTTAATGAAAAACTGTTTTTT	CASSYRGVNEKLFF
TRBJ1-1	.	TRBV5-4	.	TGTGCCAGCAGCTTGGTATCAGAGAACACTGAAGCTTTCTTT	CASSLVSENTEAFF
TRBJ2-5	.	TRBV6-1	few	TGTGCCAGCAGTGTACGGACTCCAACTCCCCAAGAGACCCAGTACTTC	CASSVRTPTPQETQYF
TRBJ2-7	TRBD1	TRBV6-5	.	TGTGCCAGCGGTCGAGGGGGCCCTTCCTACGAGCAGTACTTC	CASGRGGPSYEQYF
TRBJ1-6	.	TRBV27	.	TGTGCCAGCAGTTTATCCCCGTCGGCAGGGAATTCACCCCTCCACTTT	CASSLSPSAGNSPLHF
TRBJ2-5	TRBD2	TRBV6-5	.	TGTGCCAGCAGTCGCCCGGGGGGGCAAGAGACCCAGTACTTC	CASSRPGGQETQYF
TRBJ2-7	.	TRBV2	once	TGTGCCAGCAGTGAGAACAGGGCCCACGAGCAGTACTTC	CASSENRAHEQYF
TRBJ1-1	.	TRBV7-9	.	TGTGCCAGCAGCTGGGAGGTCGGCACTGAAGCTTTCTTT	CASSWEVGTEAFF
TRBJ2-3	.	TRBV9	.	TGTGCCAGCAGCGTAGGTGGACTCACAGATACGCAGTATTTT	CASSVGGLTDTQYF
TRBJ2-5	TRBD2	TRBV7-2	few	TGTGCCAGCAGCCAAAACCCGGGACTAGCGGGAGACCAAGAGACCCAGTACTTC	CASSQNPGLAGDQETQYF
TRBJ1-1	.	TRBV6-5	.	TGTGCCAGCAGTCAACTCAGGGGAAGGGCTGAAGCTTTCTTT	CASSQLRGRAEAFF
TRBJ2-3	.	TRBV5-1	.	TGCGCCAGCAGCTTCCAAACCATAGCGGTGGGGACAGATACGCAGTATTTT	CASSFQTIAVGTDTQYF
TRBJ2-7	.	TRBV5-1	few	TGCGCCAGCAGCTTGTACCGGGAGCCCCTCGAGCAGTACTTC	CASSLYREPLEQYF
TRBJ2-1	.	TRBV6-1	.	TGTGCCAGCAGAGTTCCTACTAGCTATGAGCAGTTCTTC	CASRVPTSYEQFF
TRBJ1-3	TRBD1	TRBV4-1	.	TGCGCCAGCAGCCAACCCCGACAGGGACCGCGGAACACCATATATTTT	CASSQPRQGPRNTIYF
TRBJ2-5	.	TRBV19	.	TGTGCCAGTAGTATCGGACGGAGGGTCCAAGAGACCCAGTACTTC	CASSIGRRVQETQYF
TRBJ2-2	.	TRBV5-1	.	TGCGCCAGCAGCTTGGTACAAAACACCGGGGAGCTGTTTTTT	CASSLVQNTGELFF
TRBJ2-1	TRBD1	TRBV9	.	TGTGCCAGCAGCGTAGAGGACAGGGGAAAGCAGTTCTTC	CASSVEDRGKQFF
TRBJ1-1	.	TRBV7-2	.	TGTGCCAGCAGCTTAGAAACATATTCCCAGGCGGCTTTCTTT	CASSLETYSQAAFF
TRBJ2-2	TRBD1	TRBV18	.	TGTGCCAGCTCACCCCGACAGGGTACCGCCGGGGAGCTGTTTTTT	CASSPRQGTAGELFF
TRBJ1-5	.	TRBV19	.	TGTGCCAGTAGGACTGTGCAGGGGTCCAGGCAGCCCCAGCATTTT	CASRTVQGSRQPQHF
TRBJ1-4	.	TRBV19	.	TGTGCCAGTAGTCCAGAGCGCCACAGGGACTATTTCTCTGAAAAACTGTTTTTT	CASSPERHRDYFSEKLFF
TRBJ2-1	TRBD2	TRBV5-1	.	TGCGCCAGCAGCTCAGGCGGGGGGGCCTACAATGAGCAGTTCTTC	CASSSGGGAYNEQFF
TRBJ2-1	TRBD2	TRBV5-1	.	TGCGCCAGCAGCCTGGGACTAGCGGGGGGGTTCTCCTACAATGAGCAGTTCTTC	CASSLGLAGGFSYNEQFF
TRBJ1-2	.	TRBV28	.	TGTGCCAGCAGTTCCGGGAGCTATGGCTACACCTTC	CASSSGSYGYTF
TRBJ1-2	.	TRBV6-6	.	TGTGCCAGCAGTTACTCGAGGAGGGAGTATGGCTACACCTTC	CASSYSRREYGYTF
TRBJ1-3	.	TRBV2	.	TGTGCCAGCAGTGTTAGTGGGACTCTCTCTGGAAACACCATATATTTT	CASSVSGTLSGNTIYF
TRBJ2-3	TRBD2	TRBV2	.	TGTGCCAGCAGTCTAGCGGGGGGAGATACGCAGTATTTT	CASSLAGGDTQYF
TRBJ1-4	.	TRBV30	few	TGTGCTTCGGATACAGGGACAACTAATGAAAAACTGTTTTTT	CASDTGTTNEKLFF